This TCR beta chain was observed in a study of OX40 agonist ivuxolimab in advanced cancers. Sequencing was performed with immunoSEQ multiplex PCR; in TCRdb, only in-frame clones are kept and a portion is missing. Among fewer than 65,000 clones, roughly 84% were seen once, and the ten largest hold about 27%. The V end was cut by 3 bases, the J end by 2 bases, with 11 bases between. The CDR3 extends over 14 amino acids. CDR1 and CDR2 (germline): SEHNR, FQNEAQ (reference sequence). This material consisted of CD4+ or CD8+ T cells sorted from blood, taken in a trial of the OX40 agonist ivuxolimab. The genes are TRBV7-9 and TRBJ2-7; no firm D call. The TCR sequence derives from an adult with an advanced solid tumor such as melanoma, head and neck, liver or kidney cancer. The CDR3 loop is CASSFRGNTYEQYF. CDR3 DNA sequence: TGTGCCAGCAGCTTCAGAGGTAACACCTACGAGCAGTACTTC.